This paragraph covers one TCR beta chain sequence. Its antigen remains unknown. These data originate in a study of radiation and T cells in renal cell carcinoma. Time point given: baseline pretreatment blood. The treatment: 15 Gy SBRT to primary tumor, nephrectomy 4 weeks later. Study results and caveats: In blood, top tumor clones expanded by 2 weeks, shrinking by 4.

Here immunoSEQ multiplex PCR was the method, and the copy in TCRdb shows in-frame clones only, minus some. The sample records approximately 140,000 clones, approximately 87% being singletons. This specimen consisted of blood, obtained from a patient whose treatment included radiotherapy and nephrectomy. The receptor was derived from a woman aged 45 to 65 with renal cell carcinoma.

For the CDR3, the DNA is TGTGCCAGCAGTACCAGGGGAGTTACGGTGGGCTACACCTTC. Translated, it gives CASSTRGVTVGYTF. The chain links TRBV28 to TRBJ1-2, with a possible D match to TRBD1 (6 bases). CDR1 is MDHEN and CDR2 is SYDVKM in the germline V gene. V lost 5 bases and J 8 bases, leaving 18 bases between the germline ends. This CDR3 is built from 14 residues.